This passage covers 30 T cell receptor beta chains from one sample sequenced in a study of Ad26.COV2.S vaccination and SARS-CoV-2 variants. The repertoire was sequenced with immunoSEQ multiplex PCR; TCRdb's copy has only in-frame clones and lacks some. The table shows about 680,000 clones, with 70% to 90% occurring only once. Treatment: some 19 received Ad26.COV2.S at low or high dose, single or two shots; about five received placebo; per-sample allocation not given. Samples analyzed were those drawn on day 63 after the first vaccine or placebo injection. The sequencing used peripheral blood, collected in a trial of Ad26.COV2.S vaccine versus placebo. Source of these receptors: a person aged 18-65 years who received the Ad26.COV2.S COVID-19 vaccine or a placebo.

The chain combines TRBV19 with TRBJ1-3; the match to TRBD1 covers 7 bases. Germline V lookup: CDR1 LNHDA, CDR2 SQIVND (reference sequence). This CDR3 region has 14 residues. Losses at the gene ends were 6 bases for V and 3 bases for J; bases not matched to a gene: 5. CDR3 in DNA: TGTGCCAGTAGCCCCCGGACAGGTGGAAACACCATATATTTT. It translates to CASSPRTGGNTIYF.

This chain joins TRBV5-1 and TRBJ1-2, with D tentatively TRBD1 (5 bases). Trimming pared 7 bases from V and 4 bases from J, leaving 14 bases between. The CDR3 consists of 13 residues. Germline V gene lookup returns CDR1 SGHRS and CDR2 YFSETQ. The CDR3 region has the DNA TGCGCCAGCGAGGGGTTCCCGGGCTATGGCTACACCTTC. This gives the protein CASEGFPGYGYTF.

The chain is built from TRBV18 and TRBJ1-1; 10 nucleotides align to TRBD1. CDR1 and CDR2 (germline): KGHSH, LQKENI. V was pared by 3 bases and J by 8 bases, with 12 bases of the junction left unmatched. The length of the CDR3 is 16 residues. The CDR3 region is CASSPQSDRGHLEAFF. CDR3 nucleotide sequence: TGTGCCAGCTCACCCCAGTCCGACAGGGGGCATTTGGAAGCTTTCTTT.

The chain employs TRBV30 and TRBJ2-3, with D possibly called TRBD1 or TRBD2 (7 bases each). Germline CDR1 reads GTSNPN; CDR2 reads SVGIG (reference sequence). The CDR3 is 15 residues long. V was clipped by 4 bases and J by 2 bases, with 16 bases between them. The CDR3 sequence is CAWTARGGFTDTQYF. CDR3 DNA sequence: TGTGCCTGGACCGCCAGGGGGGGGTTCACAGATACGCAGTATTTT.

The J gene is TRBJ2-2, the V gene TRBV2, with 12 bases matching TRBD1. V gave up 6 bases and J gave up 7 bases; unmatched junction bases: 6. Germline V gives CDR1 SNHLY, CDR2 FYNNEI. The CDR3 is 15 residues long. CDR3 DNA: TGTGCCAGCAGGGGACAGGGGGCGCGGGTCGGGGAGCTGTTTTTT. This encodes CASRGQGARVGELFF.

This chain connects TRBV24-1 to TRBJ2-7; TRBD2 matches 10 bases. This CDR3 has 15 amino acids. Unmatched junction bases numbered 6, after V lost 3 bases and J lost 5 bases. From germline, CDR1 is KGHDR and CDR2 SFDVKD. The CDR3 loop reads CATSDRLAGVHEQYF. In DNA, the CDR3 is TGTGCCACCAGTGATAGGCTAGCGGGAGTTCACGAGCAGTACTTC.

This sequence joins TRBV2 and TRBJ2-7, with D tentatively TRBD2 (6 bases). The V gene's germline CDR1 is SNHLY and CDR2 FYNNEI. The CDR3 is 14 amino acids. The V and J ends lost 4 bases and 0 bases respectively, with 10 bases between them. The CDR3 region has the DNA TGTGCCAGCAGTGGACTAGGGAGCTCCTACGAGCAGTACTTC. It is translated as CASSGLGSSYEQYF. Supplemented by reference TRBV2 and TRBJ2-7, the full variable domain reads EPEVTQTPSHQVTQMGQEVILRCVPISNHLYFYWYRQILGQKVEFLVSFYNNEISEKSEIFDDQFSVERPDGSNFTLKIRSTKLEDSAMYFCASSGLGSSYEQYFGPGTRLTVT.

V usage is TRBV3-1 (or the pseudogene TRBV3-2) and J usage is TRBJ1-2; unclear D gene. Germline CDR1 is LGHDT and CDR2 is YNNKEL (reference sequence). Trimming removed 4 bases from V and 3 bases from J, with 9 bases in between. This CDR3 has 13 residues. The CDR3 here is CASSPGSDYGYTF. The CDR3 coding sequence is TGTGCCAGCAGCCCCGGGTCCGACTATGGCTACACCTTC.

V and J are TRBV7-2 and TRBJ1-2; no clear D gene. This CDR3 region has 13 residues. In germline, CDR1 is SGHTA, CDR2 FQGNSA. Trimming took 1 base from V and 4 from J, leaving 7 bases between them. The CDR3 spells CASSLEQPYGYTF. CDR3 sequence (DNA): TGTGCCAGCAGCTTAGAACAGCCCTATGGCTACACCTTC.

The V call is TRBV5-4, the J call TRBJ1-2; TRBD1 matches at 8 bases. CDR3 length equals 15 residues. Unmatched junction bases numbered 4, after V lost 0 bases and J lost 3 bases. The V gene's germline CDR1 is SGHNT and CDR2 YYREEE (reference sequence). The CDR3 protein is CASSLAGTGYYGYTF. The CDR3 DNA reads TGTGCCAGCAGCTTGGCTGGGACAGGTTACTATGGCTACACCTTC.

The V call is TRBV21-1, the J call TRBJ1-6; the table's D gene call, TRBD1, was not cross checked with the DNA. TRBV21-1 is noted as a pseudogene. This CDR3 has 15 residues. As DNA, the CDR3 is TGTGCCAGCAGCAAAGGAGGCTACAGGCCGTCACCCCTCCACTTT. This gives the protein CASSKGGYRPSPLHF.

The CDR3 is CASSDRAGGIYNEQFF. DNA for the CDR3: TGTGCCAGCAGTGACAGGGCGGGAGGGATATACAATGAGCAGTTCTTC. The chain carries TRBV6-4 and TRBJ2-1; 9 nucleotides match TRBD2. J was trimmed by 4 bases and V by 2 bases; bases with no gene match: 6. The CDR3 sequence is 16 residues long. CDR1 is MRHNA, CDR2 SNTAGT, per germline.

In nucleotides, the CDR3 is TGTGCCAGCTCCCCTACTTTGGGCACAGATACGCAGTATTTT. Translating gives CASSPTLGTDTQYF. V usage is TRBV18 and J usage is TRBJ2-3; D remains unclear. Trimming cost V 6 bases and J 1 base, with 11 bases left between them. CDR3 length equals 14 residues. Per the germline V gene, CDR1 is KGHSH and CDR2 is LQKENI.

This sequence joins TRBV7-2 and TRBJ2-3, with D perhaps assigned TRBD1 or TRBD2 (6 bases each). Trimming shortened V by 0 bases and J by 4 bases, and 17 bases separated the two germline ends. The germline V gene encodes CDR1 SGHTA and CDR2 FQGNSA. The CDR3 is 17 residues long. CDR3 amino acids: CASSLASGGGRPDTQYF. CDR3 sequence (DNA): TGTGCCAGCAGCTTAGCTTCCGGAGGGGGTAGGCCAGATACGCAGTATTTT.

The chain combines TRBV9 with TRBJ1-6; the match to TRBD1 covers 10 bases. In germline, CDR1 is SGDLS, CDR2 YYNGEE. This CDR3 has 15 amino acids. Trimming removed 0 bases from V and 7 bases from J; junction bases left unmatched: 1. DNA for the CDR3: TGTGCCAGCAGCGTAGGGGACAGGGGAAATTCACCCCTCCACTTT. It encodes CASSVGDRGNSPLHF.

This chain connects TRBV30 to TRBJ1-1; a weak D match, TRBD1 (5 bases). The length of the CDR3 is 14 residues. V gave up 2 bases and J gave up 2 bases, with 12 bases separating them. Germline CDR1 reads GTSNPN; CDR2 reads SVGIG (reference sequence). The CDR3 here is CAWSKGTVNTEAFF. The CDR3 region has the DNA TGTGCCTGGAGTAAAGGGACCGTTAACACTGAAGCTTTCTTT. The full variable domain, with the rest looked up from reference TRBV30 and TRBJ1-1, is SQTIHQWPATLVQPVGSPLSLECTVEGTSNPNLYWYRQAAGRGLQLLFYSVGIGQISSEVPQNLSASRPQDRQFILSSKKLLLSDSGFYLCAWSKGTVNTEAFFGQGTRLTVV.

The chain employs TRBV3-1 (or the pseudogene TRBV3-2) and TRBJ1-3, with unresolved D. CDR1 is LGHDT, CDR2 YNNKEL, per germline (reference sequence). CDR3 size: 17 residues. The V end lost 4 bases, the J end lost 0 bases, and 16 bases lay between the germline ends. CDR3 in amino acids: CASSLDAGVASGNTIYF. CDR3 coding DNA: TGTGCCAGCAGCCTCGACGCCGGGGTAGCCTCTGGAAACACCATATATTTT.

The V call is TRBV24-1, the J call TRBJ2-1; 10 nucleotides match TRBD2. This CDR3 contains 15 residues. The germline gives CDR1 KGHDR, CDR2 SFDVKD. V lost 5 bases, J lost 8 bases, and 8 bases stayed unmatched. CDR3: CATSGSGRGRDEQFF. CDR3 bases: TGTGCCACCAGTGGGAGCGGGAGGGGCCGGGATGAGCAGTTCTTC.

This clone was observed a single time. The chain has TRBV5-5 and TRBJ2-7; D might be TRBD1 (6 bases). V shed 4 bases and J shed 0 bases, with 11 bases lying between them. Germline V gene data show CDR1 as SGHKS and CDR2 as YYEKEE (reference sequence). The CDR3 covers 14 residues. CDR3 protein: CASSGRDTSYEQYF. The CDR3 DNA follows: TGTGCCAGCAGCGGCCGGGACACCTCCTACGAGCAGTACTTC. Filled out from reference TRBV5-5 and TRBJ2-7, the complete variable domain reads DAGVTQSPTHLIKTRGQQVTLRCSPISGHKSVSWYQQVLGQGPQFIFQYYEKEERGRGNFPDRFSARQFPNYSSELNVNALLLGDSALYLCASSGRDTSYEQYFGPGTRLTVT.

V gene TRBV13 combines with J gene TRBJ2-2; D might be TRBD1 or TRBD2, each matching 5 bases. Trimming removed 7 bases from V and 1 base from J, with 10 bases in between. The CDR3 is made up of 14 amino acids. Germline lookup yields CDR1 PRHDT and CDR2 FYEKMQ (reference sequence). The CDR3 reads CASNRDQNTGELFF. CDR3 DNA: TGTGCCAGCAACCGGGACCAGAACACCGGGGAGCTGTTTTTT.

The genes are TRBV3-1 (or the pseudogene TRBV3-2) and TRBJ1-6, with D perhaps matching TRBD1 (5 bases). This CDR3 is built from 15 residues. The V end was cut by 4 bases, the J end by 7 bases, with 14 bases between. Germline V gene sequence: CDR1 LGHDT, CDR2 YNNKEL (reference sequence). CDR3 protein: CASSPKWGENSPLHF. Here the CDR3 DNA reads TGTGCCAGCAGCCCTAAATGGGGGGAAAATTCACCCCTCCACTTT.

CDR3 amino acids: CASSLGGAPAGEQFF. In nucleotides, the CDR3 is TGTGCCAGCAGCCTCGGCGGGGCCCCTGCGGGAGAGCAGTTCTTC. The chain combines TRBV5-4 with TRBJ2-1, with D perhaps matching TRBD2 (6 bases). The V gene's germline CDR1 is SGHNT and CDR2 YYREEE (reference sequence). The CDR3 has 15 residues. The V end lost 4 bases, the J end lost 10 bases, and 21 bases lay between the germline ends.

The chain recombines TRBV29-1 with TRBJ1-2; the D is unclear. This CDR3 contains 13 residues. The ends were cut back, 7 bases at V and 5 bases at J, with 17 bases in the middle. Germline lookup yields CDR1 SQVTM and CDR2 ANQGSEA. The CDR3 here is CSAGMRETYGYTF. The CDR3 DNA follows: TGCAGCGCCGGGATGAGGGAGACTTATGGCTACACCTTC.

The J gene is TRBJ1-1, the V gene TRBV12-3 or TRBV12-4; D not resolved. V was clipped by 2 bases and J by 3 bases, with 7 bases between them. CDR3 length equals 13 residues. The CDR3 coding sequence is TGTGCCAGCAGTTTAACAGAGTACACTGAAGCTTTCTTT. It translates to CASSLTEYTEAFF.

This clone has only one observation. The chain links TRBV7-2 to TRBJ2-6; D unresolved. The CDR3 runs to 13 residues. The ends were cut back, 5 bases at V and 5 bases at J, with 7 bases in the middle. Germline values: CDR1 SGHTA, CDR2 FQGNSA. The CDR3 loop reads CASSPGWANVLTF. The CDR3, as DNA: TGTGCCAGCAGCCCCGGATGGGCCAACGTCCTGACTTTC.

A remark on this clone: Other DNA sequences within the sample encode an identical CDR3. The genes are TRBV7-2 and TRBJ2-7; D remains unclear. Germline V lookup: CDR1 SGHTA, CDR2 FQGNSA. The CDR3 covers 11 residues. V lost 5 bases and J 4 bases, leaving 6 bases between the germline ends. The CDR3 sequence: CASSASYEQYF. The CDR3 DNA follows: TGTGCCAGCAGCGCCTCTTACGAGCAGTACTTC.

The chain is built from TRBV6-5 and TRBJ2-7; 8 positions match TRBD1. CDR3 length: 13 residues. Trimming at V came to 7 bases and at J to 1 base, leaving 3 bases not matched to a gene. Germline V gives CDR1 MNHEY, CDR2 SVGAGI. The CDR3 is CASIGQGSYEQYF. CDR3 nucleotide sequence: TGTGCCAGCATTGGACAGGGATCCTACGAGCAGTACTTC.

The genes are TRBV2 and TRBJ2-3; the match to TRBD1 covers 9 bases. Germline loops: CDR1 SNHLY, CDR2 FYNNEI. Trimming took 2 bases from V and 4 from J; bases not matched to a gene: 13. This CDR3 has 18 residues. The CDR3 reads CASSEPRSGTGRADTQYF. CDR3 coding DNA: TGTGCCAGCAGTGAACCCAGGAGCGGGACAGGGCGGGCAGATACGCAGTATTTT.

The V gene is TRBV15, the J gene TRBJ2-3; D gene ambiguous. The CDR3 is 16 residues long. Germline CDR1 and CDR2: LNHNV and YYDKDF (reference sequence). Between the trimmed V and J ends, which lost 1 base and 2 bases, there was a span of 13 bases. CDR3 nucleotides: TGTGCCACCAGCAGAGCCGACACCTCACTCACAGATACGCAGTATTTT. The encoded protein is CATSRADTSLTDTQYF.

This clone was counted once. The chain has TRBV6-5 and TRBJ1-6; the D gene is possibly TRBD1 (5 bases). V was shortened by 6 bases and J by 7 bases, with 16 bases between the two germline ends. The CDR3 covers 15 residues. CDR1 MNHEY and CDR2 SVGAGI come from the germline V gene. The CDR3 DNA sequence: TGTGCCAGCAGCACTACAGGTGTTTGGAATTCACCCCTCCACTTT. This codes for CASSTTGVWNSPLHF.